The 23 T cell receptor beta chains reported below all come from one sample, sequenced in a study of blood T cells in healthy people across ages. A second about 7 to 11 cycle PCR used barcoded and J-beta primers. In TCRdb, the 5' RACE reads were re-called with MiXCR into one record per CDR3 protein. The repertoire holds about a million distinct CDR3 sequences, with around two fifths as singletons. What was sequenced was blood. The receptors come from a man younger than 35 in good health.

In this sample, this clonotype turned up a few times. This chain links TRBV27 with TRBJ2-1; D is unclear. Trimming stripped 2 bases from V and 9 bases from J, with 11 bases between. The germline gives CDR1 MNHEY, CDR2 SMNVEV (reference sequence). CDR3 size: 13 residues. The CDR3 DNA sequence: TGTGCCAGCAGTTTAAGGGCCCCTAGTGAGCAGTTCTTC. It is translated as CASSLRAPSEQFF.

V is TRBV12-3 or TRBV12-4 and J is TRBJ2-3; D gene unclear. This CDR3 is built from 16 residues. V dropped 1 base and J dropped 2 bases, with 13 bases sitting between them. The CDR3 is CASSLGPGRYTDTQYF. The CDR3 coding sequence is TGTGCCAGCAGTTTAGGGCCGGGCCGTTACACAGATACGCAGTATTTT.

The chain joins TRBV2 to TRBJ1-5; maybe TRBD1 (6 bases). The CDR3 sequence is 15 residues long. The ends were cut back, 7 bases at V and 0 bases at J, with 13 bases in the middle. CDR1 is SNHLY, CDR2 FYNNEI, per germline. CDR3 in amino acids: CASTGDTLSNQPQHF. The CDR3 region has the DNA TGTGCCAGCACGGGGGACACCCTTAGCAATCAGCCCCAGCATTTT.

The chain recombines TRBV27 with TRBJ2-7; 7 bases are a match to TRBD1. V lost 5 bases, J lost 10 bases, and 8 bases stayed unmatched. The germline CDR1 and CDR2 sequences are MNHEY and SMNVEV (reference sequence). This CDR3 is 12 amino acids long. CDR3 DNA sequence: TGTGCCAGCAGTCTCCAACAGGGGCGCCAGTACTTC. Its protein product is CASSLQQGRQYF.

The CDR3 bases are TGTGCCAGCCTTGCCAGGGGGGGCCCCACCCGAGATACGCAGTATTTT. This encodes CASLARGGPTRDTQYF. This rearrangement joins TRBV6-5 to TRBJ2-3, with D perhaps assigned TRBD1 or TRBD2 (7 bases each). V lost 8 bases and J lost 5, with 23 bases in between. The CDR3 sequence is 16 residues long. CDR1 MNHEY and CDR2 SVGAGI come from the germline V gene.

This clonotype was found a few times. The V call is TRBV20-1, the J call TRBJ2-1; the match to TRBD1 covers 12 bases. The V segment lost 1 base and the J segment 7 bases; nucleotides outside the gene matches: 11. The CDR3 runs 17 residues. Germline V gene sequence: CDR1 DFQATT, CDR2 SNEGSKA (reference sequence). CDR3 DNA: TGCAGTGCTAGAGTTCGATTGCCGGGACAGGGGGCAAATGAGCAGTTCTTC. It encodes CSARVRLPGQGANEQFF.

The chain employs TRBV7-9 and TRBJ2-1; D might be TRBD2 (7 bases). CDR1 and CDR2 (germline): SEHNR, FQNEAQ (reference sequence). V lost 2 bases, J lost 8 bases, and 22 bases lay in between. This CDR3 region has 17 residues. CDR3 residues: CASSLLGGGPKSDEQFF. The CDR3 DNA sequence: TGTGCCAGCAGCTTATTGGGGGGGGGCCCTAAAAGCGATGAGCAGTTCTTC.

In this sample, this clonotype turned up a few times. The gene calls are TRBV4-3 and TRBJ2-3; TRBD2 agrees at 10 bases. CDR3 length equals 16 residues. V shed 2 bases, J shed 2 bases, and the junction held 4 bases outside the gene matches. In germline, CDR1 is LGHNA, CDR2 YSLEER. For the CDR3, the DNA is TGCGCCAGCAGCCAAACCGGGACTAGCGCCACAGATACGCAGTATTTT. Amino acid sequence: CASSQTGTSATDTQYF.

The rearrangement links TRBV14 to TRBJ2-2; D assignment may be TRBD1 or TRBD2 (6 bases each). Germline lookup yields CDR1 SGHDN and CDR2 FVKESK. The V end lost 2 bases, the J end lost 2 bases, and 15 bases lay between the germline ends. The CDR3 consists of 17 residues. The CDR3 loop reads CASSQRLGQPNTGELFF. CDR3 nucleotide sequence: TGTGCCAGCAGCCAAAGACTAGGACAGCCCAACACCGGGGAGCTGTTTTTT. The full variable domain, in which reference TRBV14 and TRBJ2-2 provide the parts outside the CDR3, is EAGVTQFPSHSVIEKGQTVTLRCDPISGHDNLYWYRRVMGKEIKFLLHFVKESKQDESGMPNNRFLAERTGGTYSTLKVQPAELEDSGVYFCASSQRLGQPNTGELFFGEGSRLTVL.

The gene calls are TRBV10-3 and TRBJ2-1; D may be TRBD1 or TRBD2 (5 bases each). This CDR3 is built from 14 residues. CDR1 ENHRY and CDR2 SYGVKD come from the germline V gene. V lost 6 bases and J lost 8, with 17 bases in between. DNA of the CDR3: TGTGCCATCAGAGACCGGGGCACTTCTTATGAGCAGTTCTTC. Translation: CAIRDRGTSYEQFF.

This clonotype has only a few counts. The genes are TRBV10-3 and TRBJ2-1; 9 bases fit TRBD2. The CDR3 sequence is 15 residues long. V dropped 6 bases and J dropped 0; count of bases not matched to a gene: 3. Germline values: CDR1 ENHRY, CDR2 SYGVKD. CDR3 residues: CAISATSGSYNEQFF. The CDR3, as DNA: TGTGCCATCAGCGCGACTAGCGGCTCCTACAATGAGCAGTTCTTC.

This clonotype has a handful of counts. V usage is TRBV30 and J usage is TRBJ2-5; D unresolved. The assigned J gene may be wrong: the sequence end matches TRBJ2-7 better. This CDR3 is 12 amino acids long. The germline gives CDR1 GTSNPN, CDR2 SVGIG (reference sequence). The CDR3: CAWSPSEYEQYF. The CDR3 coding sequence is TGTGCCTGGAGTCCTTCGGAATACGAGCAGTACTTC.

This clonotype was observed once. The chain has TRBV7-3 and TRBJ2-1; 8 bases map to TRBD2. Germline assignment: CDR1 SGHTA and CDR2 FQGTGA. CDR3 size: 16 residues. The junction had 6 bases not matched to a gene; V was cut back by 5 bases and J by 0 bases. In DNA form, the CDR3 reads TGTGCCAGCAGCAGCAAGCGGGGGAGCTCCTACAATGAGCAGTTCTTC. As protein: CASSSKRGSSYNEQFF.

This clonotype was counted only a few times. This chain connects TRBV6-6 to TRBJ1-1; tentatively, D is TRBD1 (5 bases). The V and J ends lost 2 bases and 7 bases respectively, with 8 bases between them. The CDR3 extends over 12 amino acids. Germline V CDR1 and CDR2: MNHNY, SVGAGI (reference sequence). In DNA, the CDR3 is TGTGCCAGCAGTTACGTTAGGGGTGAAGCTTTCTTT. Its translation: CASSYVRGEAFF.

The chain recombines TRBV6-2 or TRBV6-3 with TRBJ2-5; D is perhaps TRBD1 (6 bases). From germline, CDR1 is MNHEY and CDR2 SVGEGT. The CDR3 runs 16 residues. Trimming left V 0 bases short and J 4 bases short, with 15 bases between. DNA of the CDR3: TGTGCCAGCAGTTACTCCCGAATGACAGGTGGAGAGACCCAGTACTTC. This codes for CASSYSRMTGGETQYF.

This clonotype showed up just once. The chain is built from TRBV6-5 and TRBJ2-5, with D possibly being TRBD2 (5 bases). Trimming removed 7 bases from V and 0 bases from J, with 12 bases in between. Per germline, CDR1 MNHEY and CDR2 SVGAGI. The length of the CDR3 is 14 residues. CDR3 in DNA: TGTGCCAGCACCATCGGACTGGACCAAGAGACCCAGTACTTC. Its translation is CASTIGLDQETQYF.

The chain recombines TRBV12-5 with TRBJ2-1, with D maybe TRBD1 (5 bases). Germline-derived CDR1 and CDR2 are LGHNT and FRNRAP. CDR3 length equals 18 residues. V was shortened by 0 bases and J by 5 bases, with 20 bases between the two germline ends. The chain's CDR3 is CASGLVGVADRKNNEQFF. Here the CDR3 DNA reads TGTGCTAGTGGTTTGGTAGGGGTGGCAGACAGAAAGAACAATGAGCAGTTCTTC.

This chain joins TRBV11-1 and TRBJ2-5; tentative D call: TRBD2 (5 bases). The CDR3 is made up of 13 amino acids. Germline CDR1 is SGHAT and CDR2 is FQDESV (reference sequence). V lost 7 bases, J lost 2 bases, and 11 bases lay in between. The DNA of the CDR3 is TGTGCCAGCACCCCGGGGTCACAAGAGACCCAGTACTTC. This gives the protein CASTPGSQETQYF.

The chain has TRBV7-8 and TRBJ1-1, with 11 nucleotides matching TRBD1. V shed 5 bases and J 5 bases; nucleotides not matched to a gene: 4. The CDR3 sequence is 14 residues long. Germline assignment: CDR1 SGHVS and CDR2 FQNEAQ. CDR3 region: CASSIRDRGTEAFF. For the CDR3, the DNA is TGTGCCAGCAGCATACGGGACAGGGGGACTGAAGCTTTCTTT.

Ten or more counts support this clonotype. The chain recombines TRBV12-3 or TRBV12-4 with TRBJ2-3, with a tentative D call TRBD2 (5 bases). CDR3 length: 11 residues. The V end was cut by 5 bases, the J end by 10 bases, with 10 bases between. The CDR3 loop reads CASSRSRAQYF. The CDR3 DNA reads as TGTGCCAGCAGTAGGTCGAGGGCGCAGTATTTT.

For this clonotype: A read error may account for a junction end that differs from germline. The rearrangement joins TRBV7-2 to TRBJ2-7; TRBD1 agrees at 9 bases. Per germline, CDR1 SGHTA and CDR2 FQGNSA. The CDR3 has 14 residues. The CDR3 nucleotides are TGCGCCAGCAGCGCCGGGACAGGGTCCTACGAGCAGTACTTC. Protein product: CASSAGTGSYEQYF.

This chain links TRBV19 with TRBJ2-5, with TRBD2 as a possible D gene (5 bases). The CDR3 is made up of 16 amino acids. The germline V and J ends were trimmed by 1 base and 0 bases, with 12 bases remaining between them. Germline V CDR1 and CDR2: LNHDA, SQIVND (reference sequence). CDR3 protein: CASSIGVARYQETQYF. DNA of the CDR3: TGTGCCAGTAGTATAGGGGTAGCGAGGTACCAAGAGACCCAGTACTTC.

The CDR3 loop is CASSPTTGSYEQYF. CDR3 nucleotides: TGTGCCAGCTCACCCACCACAGGCTCCTACGAGCAGTACTTC. This chain joins TRBV18 and TRBJ2-7, with D maybe TRBD1 (5 bases). From germline, CDR1 is KGHSH and CDR2 LQKENI. The V gene lost 3 bases and the J gene lost 0 bases, with 9 bases spanning the gap. The CDR3 has 14 residues.